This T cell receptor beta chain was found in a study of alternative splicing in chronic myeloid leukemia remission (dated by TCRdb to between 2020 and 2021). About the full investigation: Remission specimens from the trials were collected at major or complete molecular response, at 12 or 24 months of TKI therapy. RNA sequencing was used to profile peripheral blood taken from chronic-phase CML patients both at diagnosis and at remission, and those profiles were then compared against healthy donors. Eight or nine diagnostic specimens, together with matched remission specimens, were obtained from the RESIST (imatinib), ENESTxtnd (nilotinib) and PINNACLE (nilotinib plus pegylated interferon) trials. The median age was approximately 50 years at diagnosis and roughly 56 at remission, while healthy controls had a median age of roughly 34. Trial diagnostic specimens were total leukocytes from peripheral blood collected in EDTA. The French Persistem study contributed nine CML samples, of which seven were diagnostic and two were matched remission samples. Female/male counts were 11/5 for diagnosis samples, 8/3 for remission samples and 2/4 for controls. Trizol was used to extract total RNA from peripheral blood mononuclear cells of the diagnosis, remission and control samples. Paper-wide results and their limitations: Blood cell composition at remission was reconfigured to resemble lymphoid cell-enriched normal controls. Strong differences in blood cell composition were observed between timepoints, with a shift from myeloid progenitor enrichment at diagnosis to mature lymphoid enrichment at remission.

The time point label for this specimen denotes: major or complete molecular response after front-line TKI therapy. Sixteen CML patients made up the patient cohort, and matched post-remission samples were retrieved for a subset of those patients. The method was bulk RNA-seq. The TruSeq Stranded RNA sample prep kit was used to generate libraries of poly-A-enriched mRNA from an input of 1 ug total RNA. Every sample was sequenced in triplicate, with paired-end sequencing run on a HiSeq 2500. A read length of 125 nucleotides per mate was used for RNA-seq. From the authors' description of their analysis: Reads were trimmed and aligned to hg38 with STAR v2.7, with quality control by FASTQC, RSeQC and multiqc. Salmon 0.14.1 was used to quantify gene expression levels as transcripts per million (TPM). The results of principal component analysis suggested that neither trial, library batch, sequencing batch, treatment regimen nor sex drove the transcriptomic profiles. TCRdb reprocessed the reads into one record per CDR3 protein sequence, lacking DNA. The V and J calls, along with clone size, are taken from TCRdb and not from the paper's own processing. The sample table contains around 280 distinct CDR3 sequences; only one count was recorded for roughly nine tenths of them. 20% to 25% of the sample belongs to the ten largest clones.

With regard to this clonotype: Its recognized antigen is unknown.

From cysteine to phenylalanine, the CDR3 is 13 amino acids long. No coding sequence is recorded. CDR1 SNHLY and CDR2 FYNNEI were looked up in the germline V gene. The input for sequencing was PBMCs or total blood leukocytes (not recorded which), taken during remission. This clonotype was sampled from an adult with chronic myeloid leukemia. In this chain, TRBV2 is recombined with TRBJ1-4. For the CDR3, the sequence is CASSFGPVEKLFF.